This T cell receptor (beta chain) came from a study of blood T cell repertoires in COVID-19. Overall study context: The United States, Italy and Spain provided the acute and convalescent COVID-19 samples. From T cells, B-cell-depleted T cells, or PBMCs came the material, which was cDNA or gDNA.

The protocol was immunoSEQ multiplex PCR, while the TCRdb copy is restricted to in-frame clones and leaves out a portion. The sample has hundreds of thousands of clones; 85% to 90% are singletons. This CDR3 comprises 13 residues. The V and J ends lost 3 bases and 4 bases, in that order; junction bases with no gene match: 1. The germline CDR1 and CDR2 sequences are MNHNS and SASEGT. V is TRBV6-1 and J is TRBJ1-1, with 8 bases aligning to TRBD1. The source is a man in his fifties or sixties who had recovered from COVID-19. The source material was peripheral blood. CDR3 bases: TGTGCCAGCAGTGATGACAGGGGCACTGAAGCTTTCTTT. Translation: CASSDDRGTEAFF.